These 17 T cell receptor beta chains share one sample of origin, sequenced in a study of blood T cells in healthy people across ages. The second PCR ran roughly 7 to 11 cycles with a sample-barcoded 5' primer and J-beta primers. TCRdb re-analysed the 5' RACE reads in MiXCR, keeping a single row per CDR3 protein. Counted here are hundreds of thousands of distinct CDR3 sequences, 24% occurring once; the ten biggest clones make up roughly 10%. These data were also filed under a second study, of T cells of mothers and their children.

Sequencing was done on a sample of blood. The receptor source for this set is a boy between 10 and 17 years old in good health.

This clonotype was detected a few times. J is TRBJ2-5 and V is TRBV12-3 or TRBV12-4; D is unclear. The CDR3 runs 14 residues. The ends were cut back, 3 bases at V and 1 base at J, with 9 bases in the middle. The CDR3 is CASSFRAVQETQYF. DNA of the CDR3: TGTGCCAGCAGTTTTAGGGCGGTCCAAGAGACCCAGTACTTC.

This clonotype was found a few times. Written as DNA, the CDR3 is TGTGCCAGCAGTTACGGGGGACAGGGGATTTCCTACGAGCAGTACTTC. Its protein is CASSYGGQGISYEQYF. The genes are TRBV6-2 or TRBV6-3 and TRBJ2-7, with TRBD1 identical over 10 bases. CDR1 is MNHEY, CDR2 SVGEGT, per germline. This CDR3 contains 16 residues. Trimming took 2 bases from V and 1 from J; bases not matched to a gene: 5.

This clonotype was counted a few times. V is TRBV15 and J is TRBJ1-5; D uncertain. V dropped 0 bases and J dropped 4 bases, with 1 base sitting between them. The CDR3 contains 12 residues. Germline V gene sequence: CDR1 LNHNV, CDR2 YYDKDF (reference sequence). The CDR3, as DNA: TGTGCCACCAGCAGAGATAATCAGCCCCAGCATTTT. This encodes CATSRDNQPQHF. The full variable domain, in which reference TRBV15 and TRBJ1-5 provide the parts outside the CDR3, is DAMVIQNPRYQVTQFGKPVTLSCSQTLNHNVMYWYQQKSSQAPKLLFHYYDKDFNNEADTPDNFQSRRPNTSFCFLDIRSPGLGDTAMYLCATSRDNQPQHFGDGTRLSIL.

The table lists this clonotype with a few counts. The chain combines TRBV27 with TRBJ2-7; TRBD1 might be the D (5 bases). Deletions cut 2 bases from V and 0 bases from J, with 11 bases between. This CDR3 region has 15 residues. Germline V gene data show CDR1 as MNHEY and CDR2 as SMNVEV (reference sequence). CDR3: CASSLRGTFSYEQYF. The CDR3 DNA follows: TGTGCCAGCAGTTTAAGGGGCACCTTCTCCTACGAGCAGTACTTC.

This clonotype was counted only a few times. The chain employs TRBV28 and TRBJ1-4; weak D call: TRBD1 (5 bases). The germline V gene encodes CDR1 MDHEN and CDR2 SYDVKM. This CDR3 contains 19 residues. Trimming removed 2 bases from V and 6 bases from J, with 25 bases in between. The CDR3 nucleotides are TGTGCCAGCAGTTTAATGGGACTCCGACCCCGTGGGGCGGATGAAAAACTGTTTTTT. Protein: CASSLMGLRPRGADEKLFF.

V and J are TRBV9 and TRBJ2-2, with a weak D call TRBD2 (6 bases). This CDR3 has 17 residues. The V and J ends lost 0 bases and 6 bases respectively, with 18 bases between them. Germline values: CDR1 SGDLS, CDR2 YYNGEE. The CDR3 spells CASSVAPGRGDPGELFF. CDR3 nucleotide sequence: TGTGCCAGCAGCGTAGCCCCCGGGAGAGGGGATCCCGGGGAGCTGTTTTTT.

The chain recombines TRBV27 with TRBJ1-2; D gene unclear. Germline values: CDR1 MNHEY, CDR2 SMNVEV (reference sequence). There are 13 residues in the CDR3. Deletions cut 6 bases from V and 1 base from J, with 9 bases between. CDR3 in amino acids: CASSPSINYGYTF. In DNA form, the CDR3 reads TGTGCCAGCAGCCCATCCATTAACTATGGCTACACCTTC.

The chain recombines TRBV29-1 with TRBJ1-2; 7 bases are a match to TRBD1. The trim removed 3 bases at V and 7 bases at J, leaving 8 bases unmatched. In germline, CDR1 is SQVTM, CDR2 ANQGSEA. The CDR3 runs to 13 residues. CDR3 in amino acids: CSVDAGGQLGYTF. DNA of the CDR3: TGCAGCGTTGATGCAGGGGGTCAACTTGGCTACACCTTC.

This chain joins TRBV7-9 and TRBJ1-2; the D gene is possibly TRBD1 (6 bases). V was clipped by 3 bases and J by 8 bases, with 16 bases between them. CDR3 length: 14 amino acids. In germline, CDR1 is SEHNR, CDR2 FQNEAQ (reference sequence). CDR3 DNA sequence: TGTGCCAGCAGCTTTTCAGGGGCCGAGCGAGGCTACACCTTC. It yields the protein CASSFSGAERGYTF. Together with reference TRBV7-9 and TRBJ1-2, the CDR3 gives the full variable domain: DTGVSQNPRHKITKRGQNVTFRCDPISEHNRLYWYRQTLGQGPEFLTYFQNEAQLEKSRLLSDRFSAERPKGSFSTLEIQRTEQGDSAMYLCASSFSGAERGYTFGSGTRLTVV.

This clonotype was counted a few times. CDR3 sequence: CASSPTMTAGANVLTF. CDR3 bases: TGTGCCAGCAGCCCTACCATGACCGCTGGGGCCAACGTCCTGACTTTC. This chain connects TRBV7-2 to TRBJ2-6; D is uncertain. Germline loops: CDR1 SGHTA, CDR2 FQGNSA. CDR3 length: 16 amino acids. V shed 5 bases and J shed 2 bases, with 13 bases lying between them.

This chain connects TRBV20-1 to TRBJ2-1; possible D gene TRBD2, 5 bases. The CDR3 runs to 13 residues. The V and J ends lost 5 bases and 1 base respectively, with 9 bases between them. CDR1 is DFQATT, CDR2 SNEGSKA, per germline (reference sequence). The CDR3 sequence: CSALRDSYNEQFF. CDR3 coding DNA: TGCAGTGCTCTCCGGGATTCCTACAATGAGCAGTTCTTC.

The chain joins TRBV2 to TRBJ2-5; unclear D gene. Germline CDR1 SNHLY, CDR2 FYNNEI. This CDR3 has 14 amino acids. Between the trimmed V and J ends, which lost 2 bases and 2 bases, there was a span of 9 bases. The CDR3 spells CASSETGWQETQYF. As DNA, the CDR3 is TGTGCCAGCAGTGAAACTGGCTGGCAAGAGACCCAGTACTTC. Complete variable domain (other parts from reference TRBV2 and TRBJ2-5): EPEVTQTPSHQVTQMGQEVILRCVPISNHLYFYWYRQILGQKVEFLVSFYNNEISEKSEIFDDQFSVERPDGSNFTLKIRSTKLEDSAMYFCASSETGWQETQYFGPGTRLLVL.

The sample holds a few counts of this clonotype. V is TRBV3-1 and J is TRBJ1-1, with no clear D. This CDR3 is built from 16 residues. The germline CDR1 and CDR2 sequences are LGHDT and YNNKEL (reference sequence). V was pared by 4 bases and J by 1 base, with 16 bases between. CDR3 residues: CASSRFLSGGNTEAFF. The CDR3 coding sequence is TGTGCCAGCAGCCGATTCCTCAGTGGTGGGAACACTGAAGCTTTCTTT.

The chain employs TRBV12-3 or TRBV12-4 and TRBJ1-3, with D possibly TRBD1 on 5 matching bases. V was trimmed by 3 bases and J by 2 bases, leaving 17 bases between them. The CDR3 spans 17 residues. The DNA for the CDR3 is TGTGCCAGCAGTTTTGGGCAGGGACTGAATACTGGAAACACCATATATTTT. Amino acid sequence: CASSFGQGLNTGNTIYF.

This clonotype was observed at least ten times. The chain couples TRBV7-6 to TRBJ2-5, with TRBD2 matching over 7 bases. J gave up 4 bases and V 2 bases, and 4 bases lay outside the gene matches. The CDR3 runs 14 residues. CDR1 SGHVS and CDR2 FNYEAQ come from the germline V gene. The CDR3 bases are TGTGCCAGCAGCTTAAGCGGGGTATCAGAGACCCAGTACTTC. Protein product: CASSLSGVSETQYF.

This rearrangement joins TRBV4-1 to TRBJ2-5; a possible D gene is TRBD2 (7 bases). Near its end, the DNA agrees better with TRBJ2-7, so the J call may be wrong. The CDR3 runs to 13 residues. The germline gives CDR1 MGHRA, CDR2 YSYEKL. The CDR3 loop is CASSRGGANEQYF. For the CDR3, the DNA is TGCGCCAGCAGCAGAGGGGGGGCGAACGAGCAGTACTTC.

This chain links TRBV28 with TRBJ2-6; a possible D gene is TRBD2 (5 bases). The CDR3 is 21 amino acids. Germline CDR1 and CDR2: MDHEN and SYDVKM. Trimming cost V 4 bases and J 0 bases, with 25 bases left between them. For the CDR3, the DNA is TGTGCCAGCAGTTGGGAAGGGCACTGGGGAGCGACCAGCTCTGGGGCCAACGTCCTGACTTTC. This sequence encodes CASSWEGHWGATSSGANVLTF.